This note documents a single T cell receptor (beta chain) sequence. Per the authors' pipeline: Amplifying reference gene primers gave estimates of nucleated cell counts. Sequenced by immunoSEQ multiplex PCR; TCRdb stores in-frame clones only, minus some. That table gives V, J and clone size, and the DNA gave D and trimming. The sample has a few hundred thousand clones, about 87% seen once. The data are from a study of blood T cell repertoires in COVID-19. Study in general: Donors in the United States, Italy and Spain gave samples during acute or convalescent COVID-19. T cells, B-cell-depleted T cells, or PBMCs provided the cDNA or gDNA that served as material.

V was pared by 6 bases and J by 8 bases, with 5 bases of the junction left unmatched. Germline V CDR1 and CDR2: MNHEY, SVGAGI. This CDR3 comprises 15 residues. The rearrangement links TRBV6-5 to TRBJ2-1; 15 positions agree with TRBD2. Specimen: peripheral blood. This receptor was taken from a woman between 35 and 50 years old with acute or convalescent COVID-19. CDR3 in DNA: TGTGCCAGCAGCACGGGACTAGCGGGGGGTCATGAGCAGTTCTTC. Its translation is CASSTGLAGGHEQFF.